A selection of T cell receptor beta chains follows, all from one sample in a study of T cell responses to AZD1222 COVID-19 vaccine. The repertoire was sequenced with immunoSEQ multiplex PCR; TCRdb's copy has only in-frame clones and lacks some. The data show 75,000 to 100,000 clones, roughly 90% seen once. The source was peripheral blood, collected 28 days after the second AZD1222 dose. The receptors shown here come from an adult who received the AZD1222 COVID-19 vaccine. Both conserved end residues are part of each CDR3. Each record gives: CDR3 length, clone size, V gene, D gene, J gene, CDR3 DNA, CDR3 protein. The D gene is left open where the match is weak. Clone size is given for some rows only: seen once, a few or many times, or a class if the clone is expanded.

15	.	TRBV3-1/TRBV3-2	.	TRBJ1-2	TGTGCCAGCAGCCAAGATCTTGTAGCAGGGGATGGCTACACCTTC	CASSQDLVAGDGYTF
14	.	TRBV7-9	TRBD2	TRBJ2-7	TGTGCCAGCAGCCTCAGCGGGGTCTCCTACGAGCAGTACTTC	CASSLSGVSYEQYF
15	.	TRBV11-3	.	TRBJ1-1	TGTGCCAGCAGCCCTAGGCCGGACGGATACACTGAAGCTTTCTTT	CASSPRPDGYTEAFF
15	.	TRBV2	TRBD1	TRBJ1-5	TGTGCCAGCAGTGGACAGGGGTTGGGCAATCAGCCCCAGCATTTT	CASSGQGLGNQPQHF
13	.	TRBV23-1	.	TRBJ1-2	TGCGCCAGCAGTCAAGGCAGGGGCTGGGGCTACACCTTC	CASSQGRGWGYTF
16	.	TRBV7-2	TRBD2	TRBJ2-3	TGTGCCAGCAGAAACGGACTAGCGGGGGCCACAGATACGCAGTATTTT	CASRNGLAGATDTQYF
15	.	TRBV30	TRBD1	TRBJ2-3	TGTGCCTGGAGGAGGACAGGACTTAGCACAGATACGCAGTATTTT	CAWRRTGLSTDTQYF
17	.	TRBV2	.	TRBJ2-3	TGTGCCAGCAGTGGCCGAGGACTAGCAGGGGGGGCAGATACGCAGTATTTT	CASSGRGLAGGADTQYF
15	.	TRBV24-1	TRBD2	TRBJ2-5	TGTGCCACCAGTGATGGTGGGGGGGTCCAAGAGACCCAGTACTTC	CATSDGGGVQETQYF
13	.	TRBV4-1	.	TRBJ1-1	TGCGCCAGCAGCCGTGGACAGTCCACTGAAGCTTTCTTT	CASSRGQSTEAFF
16	.	TRBV9	TRBD2	TRBJ2-2	TGTGCCAGCAGCGTAGACCTAGCGGGGGGTGTCGGGGAGCTGTTTTTT	CASSVDLAGGVGELFF
15	.	TRBV28	TRBD1	TRBJ2-7	TGTGCCAGCAGTTTCTCGACAGGGTTTGGGTACGAGCAGTACTTC	CASSFSTGFGYEQYF
13	.	TRBV5-1	.	TRBJ1-5	TGCGCCAGCAGCTTTGGGGTAAATCAGCCCCAGCATTTT	CASSFGVNQPQHF
14	.	TRBV7-3	.	TRBJ2-2	TGTGCCAGCAGCTTAACGAGGAACACCGGGGAGCTGTTTTTT	CASSLTRNTGELFF
13	once	TRBV30	.	TRBJ1-5	TGTGCCTGGAGTGGACAGTTAAATCAGCCCCAGCATTTT	CAWSGQLNQPQHF
17	once	TRBV4-1	.	TRBJ1-2	TGCGCCAGCAGCCCCCTAGGGTCAGGCGGCTCTAACTATGGCTACACCTTC	CASSPLGSGGSNYGYTF
13	.	TRBV3-1/TRBV3-2	.	TRBJ1-2	TGTGCCAGCAGCCCAAGCCGGGGGACTGACTACACCTTC	CASSPSRGTDYTF
14	.	TRBV7-2	TRBD1	TRBJ1-5	TGTGCCAGCAGCTTAACCAGGGGGAATCAGCCCCAGCATTTT	CASSLTRGNQPQHF
15	.	TRBV27	.	TRBJ2-7	TGTGCCAGCAGTTTATCCGGGACACCAGCCTACGAGCAGTACTTC	CASSLSGTPAYEQYF
13	once	TRBV19	TRBD1	TRBJ2-7	TGTGCCAGTAGTCAAGGACAGGGTTACGAGCAGTACTTC	CASSQGQGYEQYF
14	.	TRBV2	.	TRBJ1-6	TGTGCCAGCATCCGGGTTGACTATAATTCACCCCTCCACTTT	CASIRVDYNSPLHF
17	.	TRBV5-1	TRBD1	TRBJ1-4	TGCGCCAGCAGCGTGAGCGGACAGGGAGTTGGTAATGAAAAACTGTTTTTT	CASSVSGQGVGNEKLFF
14	.	TRBV6-2/TRBV6-3	.	TRBJ1-1	TGTGCCAGCAGTTACTCGAAACCACGGGGTGAAGCTTTCTTT	CASSYSKPRGEAFF
16	once	TRBV5-1	.	TRBJ2-1	TGCGCCAGCAGCCCCGGCGGGCTAGTCCCTTCGGATGAGCAGTTCTTC	CASSPGGLVPSDEQFF
16	.	TRBV3-1/TRBV3-2	.	TRBJ2-5	TGTGCCAGCAGCCAAGATCCCCCCGGGGGAGAAGAGACCCAGTACTTC	CASSQDPPGGEETQYF
16	.	TRBV7-3	TRBD1	TRBJ2-1	TGTGCCAGCAGCTTAACGACGGGACAGGGTGGGAATGAGCAGTTCTTC	CASSLTTGQGGNEQFF
15	.	TRBV7-8	.	TRBJ2-2	TGTGCCAGCAGCTTAGCTCCGGCCACGACCGGGGAGCTGTTTTTT	CASSLAPATTGELFF